This T cell receptor beta chain was found in a study of T cell changes during pregnancy in multiple sclerosis. Germline V gene data show CDR1 as LNHDA and CDR2 as SQIVND (reference sequence). CDR3 length: 14 amino acids. Trimming pared 4 bases from V and 3 bases from J, leaving 12 bases between. Sequencing used immunoSEQ multiplex PCR; TCRdb keeps in-frame clones, though not all of them. The sample yields around 67,000 clones, 90% seen once. The TCR comes from a female donor in good health, enrolled as a control in a pregnancy study. The sample was peripheral blood, taken after pregnancy. The chain couples TRBV19 to TRBJ1-1, with D maybe TRBD1 (5 bases). DNA of the CDR3: TGTGCCAGTAGTAGCCGGGAGGGGTACACTGAAGCTTTCTTT. It encodes CASSSREGYTEAFF. The variable domain in full, completed from reference TRBV19 and TRBJ1-1, reads DGGITQSPKYLFRKEGQNVTLSCEQNLNHDAMYWYRQDPGQGLRLIYYSQIVNDFQKGDIAEGYSVSREKKESFPLTVTSAQKNPTAFYLCASSSREGYTEAFFGQGTRLTVV.